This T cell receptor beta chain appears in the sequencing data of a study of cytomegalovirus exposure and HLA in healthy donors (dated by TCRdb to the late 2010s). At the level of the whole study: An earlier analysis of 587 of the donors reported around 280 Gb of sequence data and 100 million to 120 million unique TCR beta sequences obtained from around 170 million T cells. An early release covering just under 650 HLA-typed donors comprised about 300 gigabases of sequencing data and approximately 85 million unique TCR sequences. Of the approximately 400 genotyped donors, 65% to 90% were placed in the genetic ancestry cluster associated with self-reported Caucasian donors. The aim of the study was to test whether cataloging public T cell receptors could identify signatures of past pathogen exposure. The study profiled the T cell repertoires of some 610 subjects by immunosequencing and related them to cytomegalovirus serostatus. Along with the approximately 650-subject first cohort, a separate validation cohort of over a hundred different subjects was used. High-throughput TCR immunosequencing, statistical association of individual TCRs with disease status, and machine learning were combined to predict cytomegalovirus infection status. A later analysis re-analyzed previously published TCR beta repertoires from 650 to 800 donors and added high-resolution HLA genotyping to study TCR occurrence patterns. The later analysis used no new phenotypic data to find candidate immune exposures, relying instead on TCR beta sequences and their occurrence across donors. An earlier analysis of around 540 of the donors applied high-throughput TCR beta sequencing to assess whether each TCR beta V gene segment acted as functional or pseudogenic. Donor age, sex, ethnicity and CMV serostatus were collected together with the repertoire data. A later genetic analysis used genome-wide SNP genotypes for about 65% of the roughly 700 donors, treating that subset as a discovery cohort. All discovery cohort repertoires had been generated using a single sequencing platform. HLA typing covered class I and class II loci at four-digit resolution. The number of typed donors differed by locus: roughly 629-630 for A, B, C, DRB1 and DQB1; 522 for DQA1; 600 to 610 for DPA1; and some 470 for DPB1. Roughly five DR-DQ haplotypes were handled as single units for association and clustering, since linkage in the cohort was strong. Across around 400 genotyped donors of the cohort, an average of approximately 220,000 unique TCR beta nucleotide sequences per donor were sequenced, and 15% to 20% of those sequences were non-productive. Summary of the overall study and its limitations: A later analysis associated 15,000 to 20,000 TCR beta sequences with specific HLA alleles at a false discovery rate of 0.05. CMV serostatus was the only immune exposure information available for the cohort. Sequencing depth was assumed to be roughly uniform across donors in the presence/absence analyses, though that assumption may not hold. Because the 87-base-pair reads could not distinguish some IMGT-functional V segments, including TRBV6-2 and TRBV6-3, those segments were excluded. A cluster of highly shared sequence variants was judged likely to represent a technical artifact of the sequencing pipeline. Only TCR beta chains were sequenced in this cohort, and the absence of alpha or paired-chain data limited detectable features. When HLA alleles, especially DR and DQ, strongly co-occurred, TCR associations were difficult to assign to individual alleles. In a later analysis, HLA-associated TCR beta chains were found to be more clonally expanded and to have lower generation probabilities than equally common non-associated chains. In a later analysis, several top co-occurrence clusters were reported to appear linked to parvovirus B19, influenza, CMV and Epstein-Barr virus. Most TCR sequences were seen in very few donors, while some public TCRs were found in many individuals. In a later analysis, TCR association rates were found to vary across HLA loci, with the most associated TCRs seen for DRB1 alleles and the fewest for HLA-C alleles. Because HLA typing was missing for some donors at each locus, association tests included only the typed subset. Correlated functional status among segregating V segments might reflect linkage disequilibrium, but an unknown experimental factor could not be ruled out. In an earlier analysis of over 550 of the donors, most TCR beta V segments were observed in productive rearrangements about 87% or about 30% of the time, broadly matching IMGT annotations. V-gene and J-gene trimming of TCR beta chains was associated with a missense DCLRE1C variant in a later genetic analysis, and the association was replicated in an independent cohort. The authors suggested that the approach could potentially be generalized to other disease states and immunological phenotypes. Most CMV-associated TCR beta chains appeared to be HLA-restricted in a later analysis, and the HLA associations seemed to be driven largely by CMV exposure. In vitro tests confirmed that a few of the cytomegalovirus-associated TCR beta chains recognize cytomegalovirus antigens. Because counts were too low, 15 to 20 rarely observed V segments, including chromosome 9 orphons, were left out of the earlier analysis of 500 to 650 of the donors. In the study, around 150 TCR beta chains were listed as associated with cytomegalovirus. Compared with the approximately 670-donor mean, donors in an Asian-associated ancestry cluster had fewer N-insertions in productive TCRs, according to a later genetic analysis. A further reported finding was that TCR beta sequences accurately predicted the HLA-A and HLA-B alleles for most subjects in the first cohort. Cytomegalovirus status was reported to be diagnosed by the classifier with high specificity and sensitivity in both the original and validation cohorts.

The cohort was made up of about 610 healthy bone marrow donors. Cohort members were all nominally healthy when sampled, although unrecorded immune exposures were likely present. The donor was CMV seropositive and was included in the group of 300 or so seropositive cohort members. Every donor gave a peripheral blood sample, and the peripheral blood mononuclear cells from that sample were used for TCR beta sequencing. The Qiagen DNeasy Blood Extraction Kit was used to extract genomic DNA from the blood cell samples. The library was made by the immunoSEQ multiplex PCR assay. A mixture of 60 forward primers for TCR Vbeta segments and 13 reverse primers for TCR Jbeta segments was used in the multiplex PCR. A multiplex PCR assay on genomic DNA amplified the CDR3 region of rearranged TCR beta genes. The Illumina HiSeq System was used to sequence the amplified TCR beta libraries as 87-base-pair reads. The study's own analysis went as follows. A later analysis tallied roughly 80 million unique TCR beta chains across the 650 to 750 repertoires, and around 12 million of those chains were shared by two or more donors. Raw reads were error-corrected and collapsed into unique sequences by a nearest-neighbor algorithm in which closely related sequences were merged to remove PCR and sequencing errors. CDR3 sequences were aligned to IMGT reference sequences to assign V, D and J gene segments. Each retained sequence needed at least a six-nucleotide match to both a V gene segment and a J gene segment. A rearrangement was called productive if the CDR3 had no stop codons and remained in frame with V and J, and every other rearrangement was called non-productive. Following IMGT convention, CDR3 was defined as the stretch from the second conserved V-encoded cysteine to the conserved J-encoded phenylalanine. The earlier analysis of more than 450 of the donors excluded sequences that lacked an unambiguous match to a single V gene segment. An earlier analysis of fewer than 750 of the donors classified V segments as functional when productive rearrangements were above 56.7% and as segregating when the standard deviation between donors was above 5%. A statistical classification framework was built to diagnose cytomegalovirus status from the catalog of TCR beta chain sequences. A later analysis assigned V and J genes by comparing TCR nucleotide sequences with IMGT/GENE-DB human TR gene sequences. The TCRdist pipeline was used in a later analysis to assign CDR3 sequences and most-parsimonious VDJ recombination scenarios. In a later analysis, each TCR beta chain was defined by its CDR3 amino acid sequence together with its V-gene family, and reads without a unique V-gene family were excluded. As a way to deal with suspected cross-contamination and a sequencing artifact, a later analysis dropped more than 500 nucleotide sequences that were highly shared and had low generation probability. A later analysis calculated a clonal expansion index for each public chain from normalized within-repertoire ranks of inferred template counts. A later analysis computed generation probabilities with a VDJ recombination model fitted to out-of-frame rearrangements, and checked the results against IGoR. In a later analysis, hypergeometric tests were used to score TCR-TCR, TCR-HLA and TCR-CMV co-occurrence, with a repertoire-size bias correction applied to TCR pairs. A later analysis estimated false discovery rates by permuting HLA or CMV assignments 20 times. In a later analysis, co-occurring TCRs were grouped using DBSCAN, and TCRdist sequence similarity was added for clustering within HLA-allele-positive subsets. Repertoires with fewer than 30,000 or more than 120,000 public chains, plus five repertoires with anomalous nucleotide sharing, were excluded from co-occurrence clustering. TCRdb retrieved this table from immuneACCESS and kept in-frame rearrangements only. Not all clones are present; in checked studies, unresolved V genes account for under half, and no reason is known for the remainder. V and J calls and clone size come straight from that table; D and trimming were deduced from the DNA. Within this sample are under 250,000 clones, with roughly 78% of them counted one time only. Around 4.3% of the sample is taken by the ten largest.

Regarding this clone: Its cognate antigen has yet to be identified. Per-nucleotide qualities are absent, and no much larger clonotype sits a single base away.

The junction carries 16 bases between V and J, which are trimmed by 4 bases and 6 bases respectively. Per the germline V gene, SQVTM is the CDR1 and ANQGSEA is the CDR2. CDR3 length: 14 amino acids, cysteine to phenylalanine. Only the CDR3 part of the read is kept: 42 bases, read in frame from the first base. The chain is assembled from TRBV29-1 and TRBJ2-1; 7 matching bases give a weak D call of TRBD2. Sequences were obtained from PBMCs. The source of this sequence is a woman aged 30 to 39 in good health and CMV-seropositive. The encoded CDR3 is CSVGVRGGANEQFF. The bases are TGCAGCGTTGGGGTTCGTGGGGGGGCCAATGAGCAGTTCTTC.